The next 17 T cell receptor beta chains were all read from a single sample in a study of blood T cell repertoires in COVID-19. The table came from immunoSEQ multiplex PCR; TCRdb's copy has only in-frame clones and leaves some out. The sample contains 350,000 to 400,000 clones, roughly 90% of which appear only once. The source material was peripheral blood. Receptor source: a young woman with COVID-19, enrolled during active disease.

The rearrangement uses TRBV6-2 or TRBV6-3 and TRBJ2-1; D may be TRBD1 (6 bases). Per the germline V gene, CDR1 is MNHEY and CDR2 is SVGEGT. The CDR3 has 17 amino acids. Trimming stripped 2 bases from V and 4 bases from J, with 18 bases between. The CDR3 nucleotides are TGTGCCAGCAGTTACCCCTTACAGGGATCGAGATACAATGAGCAGTTCTTC. It translates to CASSYPLQGSRYNEQFF.

The chain combines TRBV6-5 with TRBJ1-6; 7 bases agree with TRBD1. The trim removed 6 bases at V and 7 bases at J, leaving 6 bases unmatched. CDR1 and CDR2 (germline): MNHEY, SVGAGI. The length of the CDR3 is 14 residues. The CDR3 spells CASRTGTVNSPLHF. Written as DNA, the CDR3 is TGTGCCAGCAGGACAGGGACAGTGAATTCACCCCTCCACTTT.

This chain joins TRBV7-2 and TRBJ2-3, with 7 positions matching TRBD1. Germline V gives CDR1 SGHTA, CDR2 FQGNSA. The length of the CDR3 is 15 residues. The junction had 5 bases not matched to a gene; V was cut back by 5 bases and J by 0 bases. The CDR3 spells CASSVGTASTDTQYF. Written as DNA, the CDR3 is TGTGCCAGCAGCGTAGGGACAGCGAGCACAGATACGCAGTATTTT.

This chain joins TRBV5-1 and TRBJ2-1; TRBD2 is a possible D gene (5 bases). V was trimmed by 6 bases and J by 10 bases, leaving 20 bases between them. CDR1 is SGHRS, CDR2 YFSETQ, per germline. The CDR3 has 14 residues. CDR3 sequence reads: CASTPPPDFREQFF. Here the CDR3 DNA reads TGCGCCAGCACCCCGCCTCCGGACTTTCGAGAGCAGTTCTTC.

This clone was found once. The chain has TRBV11-2 and TRBJ2-4; 8 bases are shared with TRBD1. The CDR3 has 14 residues. Germline-derived CDR1 and CDR2 are SGHAT and FQNNGV. V gave up 5 bases and J gave up 8 bases; unmatched junction bases: 8. CDR3 bases: TGTGCCAGCAGCCCAGGGGGCGCGGAGCACATTCAGTACTTC. The encoded protein is CASSPGGAEHIQYF.

The rearrangement links TRBV5-1 to TRBJ2-2, with D perhaps TRBD2 (6 bases). The V end lost 4 bases, the J end lost 1 base, and 11 bases lay between the germline ends. The CDR3 has 15 residues. Germline CDR1 SGHRS, CDR2 YFSETQ. The CDR3 protein is CASSRGLGNTGELFF. In DNA form, the CDR3 reads TGCGCCAGCAGCCGGGGACTGGGGAACACCGGGGAGCTGTTTTTT.

The V and J genes are TRBV29-1 and TRBJ1-1; 9 nucleotides align to TRBD1. Germline-derived CDR1 and CDR2 are SQVTM and ANQGSEA. The ends lost 5 bases at V and 1 base at J; junction bases unmatched: 8. The CDR3 covers 15 residues. The CDR3 sequence is CSVSRQGGQNTEAFF. The CDR3 DNA is TGCAGCGTTTCGAGACAGGGGGGACAGAACACTGAAGCTTTCTTT. The full variable domain, rest sourced from reference TRBV29-1 and TRBJ1-1, is SAVISQKPSRDICQRGTSLTIQCQVDSQVTMMFWYRQQPGQSLTLIATANQGSEATYESGFVIDKFPISRPNLTFSTLTVSNMSPEDSSIYLCSVSRQGGQNTEAFFGQGTRLTVV.

The V call is TRBV21-1, the J call TRBJ1-1; the table's D call, TRBD1, was not checked against the DNA. TRBV21-1 is classified as a pseudogene. This CDR3 is built from 17 residues. The DNA of the CDR3 is TGTGCCAGCAGCAAACCTCCAGGGGTTCGAGGGAACACTGAAGCTTTCTTT. It specifies CASSKPPGVRGNTEAFF.

The chain is built from TRBV7-2 and TRBJ1-4; TRBD1 matches at 9 bases. The CDR3 is 15 residues long. With 5 bases clipped from V and 8 bases from J, the junction kept 9 bases outside the gene matches. In germline, CDR1 is SGHTA, CDR2 FQGNSA. The CDR3 DNA reads as TGTGCCAGCAGCCCTAGTTGGACAGGGGTCGAAAAACTGTTTTTT. Residues: CASSPSWTGVEKLFF. Together with reference TRBV7-2 and TRBJ1-4, the CDR3 gives the full variable domain: GAGVSQSPSNKVTEKGKDVELRCDPISGHTALYWYRQSLGQGLEFLIYFQGNSAPDKSGLPSDRFSAERTGGSVSTLTIQRTQQEDSAVYLCASSPSWTGVEKLFFGSGTQLSVL.

The chain links TRBV19 to TRBJ2-3; TRBD2 matches at 8 bases. In germline, CDR1 is LNHDA, CDR2 SQIVND (reference sequence). The CDR3 length is 15 residues. Trimming took 2 bases from V and 4 from J; bases not matched to a gene: 5. For the CDR3, the DNA is TGTGCCAGTAGTATAACCAGCGGGAGCGCAGATACGCAGTATTTT. It specifies CASSITSGSADTQYF.

V and J are TRBV3-1 (or the pseudogene TRBV3-2) and TRBJ1-4, with 7 bases that match TRBD1. The V gene end was trimmed by 1 base and the J gene end by 7 bases; junction bases not matched to a gene: 0. This CDR3 region has 13 residues. The germline CDR1 and CDR2 sequences are LGHDT and YNNKEL (reference sequence). The CDR3 sequence is CASSQGQGEKLFF. CDR3 sequence (DNA): TGTGCCAGCAGCCAAGGACAGGGTGAAAAACTGTTTTTT.

This sequence joins TRBV2 and TRBJ2-5; D is perhaps TRBD2 (6 bases). CDR3 length: 13 residues. V was clipped by 4 bases and J by 4 bases, with 10 bases between them. The germline V gene has CDR1 SNHLY and CDR2 FYNNEI. The CDR3 sequence: CASSGPGGETQYF. Here the CDR3 DNA reads TGTGCCAGCAGTGGGCCCGGGGGAGAGACCCAGTACTTC.

V usage is TRBV19 and J usage is TRBJ2-3; no firm D call. Germline CDR1 and CDR2: LNHDA and SQIVND (reference sequence). V was shortened by 0 bases and J by 2 bases, with 9 bases between the two germline ends. The CDR3 consists of 15 residues. The CDR3 protein is CASSIDHGNTDTQYF. The CDR3 coding sequence is TGTGCCAGTAGTATAGATCATGGCAACACAGATACGCAGTATTTT. The full variable domain, its missing parts supplied by reference TRBV19 and TRBJ2-3, is DGGITQSPKYLFRKEGQNVTLSCEQNLNHDAMYWYRQDPGQGLRLIYYSQIVNDFQKGDIAEGYSVSREKKESFPLTVTSAQKNPTAFYLCASSIDHGNTDTQYFGPGTRLTVL.

The chain recombines TRBV27 with TRBJ1-2, with 7 bases lining up with TRBD1. The V gene's germline CDR1 is MNHEY and CDR2 SMNVEV (reference sequence). This CDR3 is 13 amino acids long. The junction had 4 bases not matched to a gene; V was cut back by 4 bases and J by 5 bases. The CDR3 spells CASSSGGKYGYTF. The CDR3 nucleotides are TGTGCCAGCAGTTCAGGGGGAAAATATGGCTACACCTTC.

The rearrangement uses TRBV3-1 (or the pseudogene TRBV3-2) and TRBJ2-2; tentatively, D is TRBD2 (5 bases). V was trimmed by 0 bases and J by 6 bases, leaving 11 bases between them. The V gene's germline CDR1 is LGHDT and CDR2 YNNKEL (reference sequence). The CDR3 is 15 residues long. The CDR3 here is CASSQDFASPGELFF. CDR3 nucleotides: TGTGCCAGCAGCCAAGATTTTGCTAGCCCCGGGGAGCTGTTTTTT.

The gene calls are TRBV7-9 and TRBJ2-7; TRBD1 matches 9 bases. There are 15 residues in the CDR3. Germline-derived CDR1 and CDR2 are SEHNR and FQNEAQ (reference sequence). With 4 bases clipped from V and 0 bases from J, the junction kept 4 bases outside the gene matches. This CDR3 reads CASSSGTGSSYEQYF. In DNA, the CDR3 is TGTGCCAGCAGCTCCGGGACAGGGAGCTCCTACGAGCAGTACTTC.

This clone has a single count. The rearrangement uses TRBV10-3 and TRBJ2-2; unclear D gene. CDR1 is ENHRY and CDR2 is SYGVKD in the germline V gene. This CDR3 region has 16 residues. Between the trimmed V and J ends, which lost 0 bases and 0 bases, there was a span of 8 bases. The CDR3 spells CAISESGLTNTGELFF. The DNA of the CDR3 is TGTGCCATCAGTGAGTCGGGCCTTACGAACACCGGGGAGCTGTTTTTT.